This T cell receptor beta chain appears in the sequencing data of a study of cytomegalovirus exposure and HLA in healthy donors. As regards this clone: Its matching antigen is unknown.

Study results and limitations: One variant, a missense change in DCLRE1C, was linked in a later analysis to TCR beta V- and J-gene trimming. Only CMV serostatus was available as immune exposure information.

A multiplex PCR was run with 60 Vbeta primers and 13 Jbeta primers. TCRdb's copy holds only in-frame clones and misses some; the assay was immunoSEQ multiplex PCR. The repertoire consists of 64,000 or so clones, with roughly 85% occurring once and the leading ten covering roughly 10%. This CDR3 has 14 amino acids. Per the germline V gene, CDR1 is SNHLY and CDR2 is FYNNEI. V lost 7 bases, J lost 0 bases, and 4 bases stayed unmatched. The clonotype was recovered from a female donor in good health and CMV-seronegative. Sample: PBMCs. This chain uses TRBV2 with TRBJ2-3; 7 bases fit TRBD2. CDR3 region: CASNKGGSTDTQYF. Here the CDR3 DNA reads TGTGCCAGCAACAAGGGAGGGAGCACAGATACGCAGTATTTT. Drawing the rest from reference TRBV2 and TRBJ2-3, the complete variable domain is EPEVTQTPSHQVTQMGQEVILRCVPISNHLYFYWYRQILGQKVEFLVSFYNNEISEKSEIFDDQFSVERPDGSNFTLKIRSTKLEDSAMYFCASNKGGSTDTQYFGPGTRLTVL.